The clone carrying this T cell receptor (beta chain) was counted between two and nine times. What it binds is not known. Per the authors' pipeline: For papillary thyroid cancer, a distant-metastasis classifier was constructed from CDR3 differences observed across clinicopathological groups. TCRdb re-processed the PCR reads through MiXCR. What appears here as the V and J calls and clone size reflects TCRdb's work, not the paper's. The sample contains around 53,000 clones, more than 15% of which appear only once. Among the patients, none had received any treatment before thyroid surgery. The record originates from a study of metastatic and nonmetastatic thyroid tumors. Study at large: Patients with malignant and benign thyroid disease provided blood and tumor or nodule tissue, whose repertoires were compared. General study results and limits: For both blood and tumor, malignant thyroid tumors reportedly showed significantly higher TCR beta diversity than benign nodules did.

Sequenced input: blood. This sequence originates from a female donor with papillary thyroid cancer or a benign thyroid nodule (not recorded which). Some clones in this sample may be carry-over from other donors' samples.

This CDR3 is CASSLTPPGHPYGYTF. CDR3 sequence (DNA): TGTGCCAGCAGCTTAACCCCACCGGGACATCCCTATGGCTACACCTTC. This chain joins TRBV7-8 and TRBJ1-2; D possibly corresponds to TRBD1 (6 bases). V lost 2 bases, J lost 4 bases, and 17 bases lay in between. Germline V gives CDR1 SGHVS, CDR2 FQNEAQ. CDR3 length: 16 amino acids.